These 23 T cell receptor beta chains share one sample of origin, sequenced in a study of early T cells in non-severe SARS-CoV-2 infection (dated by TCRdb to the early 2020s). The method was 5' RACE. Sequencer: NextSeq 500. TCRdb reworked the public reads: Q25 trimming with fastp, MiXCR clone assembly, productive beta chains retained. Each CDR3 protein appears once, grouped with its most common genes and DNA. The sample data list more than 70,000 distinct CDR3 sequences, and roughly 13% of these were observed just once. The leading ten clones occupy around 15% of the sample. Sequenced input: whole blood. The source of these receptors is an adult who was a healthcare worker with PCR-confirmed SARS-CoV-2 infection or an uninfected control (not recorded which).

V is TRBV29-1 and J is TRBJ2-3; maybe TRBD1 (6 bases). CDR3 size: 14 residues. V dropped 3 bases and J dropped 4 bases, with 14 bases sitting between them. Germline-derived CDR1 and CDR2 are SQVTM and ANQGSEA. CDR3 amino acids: CSVDPSGVADTQYF. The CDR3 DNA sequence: TGCAGCGTTGATCCGTCAGGGGTGGCAGATACGCAGTATTTT.

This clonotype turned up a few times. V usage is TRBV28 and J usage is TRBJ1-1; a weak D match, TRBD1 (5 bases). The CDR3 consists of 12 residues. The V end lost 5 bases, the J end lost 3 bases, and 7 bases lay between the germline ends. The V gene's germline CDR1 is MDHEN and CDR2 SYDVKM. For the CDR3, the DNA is TGTGCCAGCAGTCCAGGGTACACTGAAGCTTTCTTT. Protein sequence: CASSPGYTEAFF.

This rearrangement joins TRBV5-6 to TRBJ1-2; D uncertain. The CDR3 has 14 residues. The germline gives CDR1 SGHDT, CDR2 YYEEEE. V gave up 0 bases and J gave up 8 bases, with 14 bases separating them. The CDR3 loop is CASSLAASQAGYTF. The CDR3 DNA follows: TGTGCCAGCAGCTTGGCCGCCAGTCAGGCGGGCTACACCTTC. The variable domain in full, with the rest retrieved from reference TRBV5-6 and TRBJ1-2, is DAGVTQSPTHLIKTRGQQVTLRCSPKSGHDTVSWYQQALGQGPQFIFQYYEEEERQRGNFPDRFSGHQFPNYSSELNVNALLLGDSALYLCASSLAASQAGYTFGSGTRLTVV.

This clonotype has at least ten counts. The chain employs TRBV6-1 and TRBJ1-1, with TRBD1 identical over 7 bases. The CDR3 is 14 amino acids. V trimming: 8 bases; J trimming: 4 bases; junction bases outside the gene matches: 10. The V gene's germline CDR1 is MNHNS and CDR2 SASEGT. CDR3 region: CASGGHRGITEAFF. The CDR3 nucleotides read TGTGCCAGCGGGGGACACAGGGGAATCACTGAAGCTTTCTTT.

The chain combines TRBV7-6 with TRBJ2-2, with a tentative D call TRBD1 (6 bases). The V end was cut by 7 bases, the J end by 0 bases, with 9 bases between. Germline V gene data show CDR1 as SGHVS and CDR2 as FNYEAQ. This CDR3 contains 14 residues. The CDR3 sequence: CASNQGSNTGELFF. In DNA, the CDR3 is TGTGCCAGCAATCAGGGGTCGAACACCGGGGAGCTGTTTTTT.

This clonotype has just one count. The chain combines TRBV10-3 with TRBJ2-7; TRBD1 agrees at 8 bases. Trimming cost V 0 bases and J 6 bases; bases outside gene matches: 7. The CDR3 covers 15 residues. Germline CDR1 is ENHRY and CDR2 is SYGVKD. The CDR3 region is CAISESQAGGSEQYF. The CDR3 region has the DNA TGTGCCATCAGTGAGTCGCAGGCAGGGGGCAGCGAGCAGTACTTC.

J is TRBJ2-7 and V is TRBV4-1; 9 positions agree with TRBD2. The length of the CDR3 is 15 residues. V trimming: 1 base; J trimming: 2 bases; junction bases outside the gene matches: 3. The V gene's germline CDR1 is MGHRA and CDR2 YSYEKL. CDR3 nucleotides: TGCGCCAGCAGCCAAGGTCTAGCGGGGACCTACGAGCAGTACTTC. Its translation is CASSQGLAGTYEQYF.

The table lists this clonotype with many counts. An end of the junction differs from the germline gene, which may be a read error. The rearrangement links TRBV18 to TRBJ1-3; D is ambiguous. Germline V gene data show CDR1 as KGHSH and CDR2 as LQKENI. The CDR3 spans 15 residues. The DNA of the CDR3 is TGTGCCAGCTCACCAGGGTTAGCCTCTGGAAACACTATATATTTT. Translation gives CASSPGLASGNTIYF.

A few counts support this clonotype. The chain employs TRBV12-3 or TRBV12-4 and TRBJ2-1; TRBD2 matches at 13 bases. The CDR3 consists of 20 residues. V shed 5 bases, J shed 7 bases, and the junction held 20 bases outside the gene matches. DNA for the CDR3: TGTGCCAGCAGTCTCAAGCCTAGAATCCTACTAGCGGGGGGGCAAAATGAGCAGTTCTTC. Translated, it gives CASSLKPRILLAGGQNEQFF.

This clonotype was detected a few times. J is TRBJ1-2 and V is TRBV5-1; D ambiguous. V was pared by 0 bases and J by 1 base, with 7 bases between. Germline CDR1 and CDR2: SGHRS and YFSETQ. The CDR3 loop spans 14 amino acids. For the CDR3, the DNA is TGCGCCAGCAGCTTGGATGGGGTTAACTATGGCTACACCTTC. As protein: CASSLDGVNYGYTF.

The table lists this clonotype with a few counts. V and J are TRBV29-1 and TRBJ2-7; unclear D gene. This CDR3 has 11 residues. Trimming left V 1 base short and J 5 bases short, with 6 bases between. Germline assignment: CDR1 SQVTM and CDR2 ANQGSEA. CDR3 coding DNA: TGCAGCGTTGAAGGAGTCCACGAGCAGTACTTC. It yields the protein CSVEGVHEQYF.

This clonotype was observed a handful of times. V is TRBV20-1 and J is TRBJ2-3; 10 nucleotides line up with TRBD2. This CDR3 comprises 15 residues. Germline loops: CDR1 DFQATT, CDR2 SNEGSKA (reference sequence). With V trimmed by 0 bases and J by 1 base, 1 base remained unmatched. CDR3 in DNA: TGCAGTGCTAGAGAGGGGACTAGCGGCACAGATACGCAGTATTTT. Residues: CSAREGTSGTDTQYF.

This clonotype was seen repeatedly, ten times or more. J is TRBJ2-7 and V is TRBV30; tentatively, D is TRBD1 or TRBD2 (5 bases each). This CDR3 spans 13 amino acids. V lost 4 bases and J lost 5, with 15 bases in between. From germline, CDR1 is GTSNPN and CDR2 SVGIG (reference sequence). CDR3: CAWTRELRDEQYF. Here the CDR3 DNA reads TGTGCCTGGACCAGGGAGTTGCGCGACGAGCAGTACTTC.

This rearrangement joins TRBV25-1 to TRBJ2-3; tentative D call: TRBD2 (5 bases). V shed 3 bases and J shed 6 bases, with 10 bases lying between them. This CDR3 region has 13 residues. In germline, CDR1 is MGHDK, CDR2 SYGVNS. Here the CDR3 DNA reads TGTGCCAGCAGTGAGCGAGGGTTCGATACGCAGTATTTT. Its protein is CASSERGFDTQYF.

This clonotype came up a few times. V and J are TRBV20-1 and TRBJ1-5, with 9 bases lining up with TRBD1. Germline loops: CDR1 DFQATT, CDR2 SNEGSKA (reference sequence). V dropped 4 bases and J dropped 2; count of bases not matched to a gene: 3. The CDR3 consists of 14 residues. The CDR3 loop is CSATRTGGNQPQHF. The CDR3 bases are TGCAGTGCTACACGGACAGGGGGCAATCAGCCCCAGCATTTT.

CDR3 residues: CASSSGNRGEETQYF. The DNA for the CDR3 is TGCGCCAGCAGCTCTGGTAACAGGGGTGAAGAGACCCAGTACTTC. V is TRBV5-1 and J is TRBJ2-5, with 7 bases fitting TRBD1. Germline loops: CDR1 SGHRS, CDR2 YFSETQ. The CDR3 has 15 residues. V was pared by 3 bases and J by 3 bases, with 8 bases of the junction left unmatched.

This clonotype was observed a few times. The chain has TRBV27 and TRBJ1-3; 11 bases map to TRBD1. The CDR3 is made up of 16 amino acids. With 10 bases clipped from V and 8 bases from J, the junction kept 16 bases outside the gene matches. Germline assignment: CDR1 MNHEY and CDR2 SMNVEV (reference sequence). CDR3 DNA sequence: TGTGCCAACCCACCAGTACCGGACAGGGGGCGAGACACCATATATTTT. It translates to CANPPVPDRGRDTIYF.

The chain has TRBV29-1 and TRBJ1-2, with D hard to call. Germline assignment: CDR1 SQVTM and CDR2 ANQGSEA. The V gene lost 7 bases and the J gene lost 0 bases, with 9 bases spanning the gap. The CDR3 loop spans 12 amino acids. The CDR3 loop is CSGGSANYGYTF. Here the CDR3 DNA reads TGCAGCGGGGGTTCGGCTAACTATGGCTACACCTTC.

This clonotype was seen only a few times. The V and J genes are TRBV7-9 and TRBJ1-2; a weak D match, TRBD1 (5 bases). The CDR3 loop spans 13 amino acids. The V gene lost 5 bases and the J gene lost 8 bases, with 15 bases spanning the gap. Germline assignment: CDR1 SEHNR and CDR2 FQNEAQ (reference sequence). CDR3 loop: CASSPGTELGYTF. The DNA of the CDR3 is TGTGCCAGCAGCCCAGGGACCGAGTTAGGCTACACCTTC.

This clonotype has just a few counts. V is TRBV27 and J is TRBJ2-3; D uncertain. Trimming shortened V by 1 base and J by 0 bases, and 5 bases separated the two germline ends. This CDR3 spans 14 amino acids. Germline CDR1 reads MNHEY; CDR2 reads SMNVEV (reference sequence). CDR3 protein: CASSLLTSTDTQYF. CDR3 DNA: TGTGCCAGCAGTTTATTAACTAGCACAGATACGCAGTATTTT.

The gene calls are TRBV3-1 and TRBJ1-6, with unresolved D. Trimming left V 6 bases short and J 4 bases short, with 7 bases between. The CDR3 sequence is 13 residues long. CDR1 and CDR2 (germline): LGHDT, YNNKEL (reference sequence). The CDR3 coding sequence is TGTGCCAGCAGTCGGGGTTATAATTCACCCCTCCACTTT. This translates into CASSRGYNSPLHF.

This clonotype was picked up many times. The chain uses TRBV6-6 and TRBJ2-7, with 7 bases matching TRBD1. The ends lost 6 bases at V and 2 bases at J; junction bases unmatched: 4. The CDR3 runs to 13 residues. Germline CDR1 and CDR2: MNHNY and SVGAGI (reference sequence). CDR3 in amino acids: CASRDGTAYEQYF. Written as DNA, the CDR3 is TGTGCCAGCAGGGATGGGACAGCCTACGAGCAGTACTTC.

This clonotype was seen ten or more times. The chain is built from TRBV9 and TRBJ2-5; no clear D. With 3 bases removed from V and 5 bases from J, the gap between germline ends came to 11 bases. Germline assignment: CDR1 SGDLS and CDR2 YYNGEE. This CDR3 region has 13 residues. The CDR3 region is CASSAGSMETQYF. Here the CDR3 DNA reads TGTGCCAGCAGCGCGGGCAGCATGGAGACCCAGTACTTC.